These 17 T cell receptor beta chains were sequenced from one sample in a study of OX40 agonist ivuxolimab in advanced cancers. Repertoires were generated with immunoSEQ multiplex PCR, while TCRdb's copy carries only in-frame clones and drops some. The table includes over 20,000 clones, approximately 86% detected once. This specimen was CD4+ or CD8+ T cells sorted from blood, taken in a trial of the OX40 agonist ivuxolimab. These receptors came from an adult with an advanced solid tumor such as melanoma, head and neck, liver or kidney cancer.

V gene TRBV19 combines with J gene TRBJ2-7; possibly TRBD1 or TRBD2 for D (6 bases each). This CDR3 spans 13 amino acids. Trimming left V 5 bases short and J 5 bases short, with 13 bases between. Germline V gene data show CDR1 as LNHDA and CDR2 as SQIVND (reference sequence). The DNA for the CDR3 is TGTGCCAGTAGTTCCGTTAGGGGGGACGAGCAGTACTTC. This codes for CASSSVRGDEQYF.

The chain links TRBV28 to TRBJ2-7; 8 nucleotides agree with TRBD1. The CDR3 sequence is 13 residues long. The V gene's germline CDR1 is MDHEN and CDR2 SYDVKM. Losses at the gene ends were 5 bases for V and 3 bases for J; bases not matched to a gene: 3. CDR3 coding DNA: TGTGCCAGCAGTCCCGGACAGGGCTACGAGCAGTACTTC. Translating it yields CASSPGQGYEQYF. Variable domain in full (rest from reference TRBV28 and TRBJ2-7): DVKVTQSSRYLVKRTGEKVFLECVQDMDHENMFWYRQDPGLGLRLIYFSYDVKMKEKGDIPEGYSVSREKKERFSLILESASTNQTSMYLCASSPGQGYEQYFGPGTRLTVT.

The chain combines TRBV27 with TRBJ1-1; D may be TRBD1 (6 bases). The CDR3 contains 13 residues. Looked up from germline, CDR1 is MNHEY and CDR2 is SMNVEV (reference sequence). Trimming stripped 6 bases from V and 14 bases from J, with 22 bases between. CDR3 protein: CASSFTGTPLLFF. The CDR3 nucleotides read TGTGCCAGCAGCTTCACCGGGACACCACTTCTGTTCTTT.

Judged by abundance, this clone is medium-sized. The chain combines TRBV30 with TRBJ1-5; D call uncertain. Per germline, CDR1 GTSNPN and CDR2 SVGIG (reference sequence). Trimming removed 4 bases from V and 4 bases from J, with 20 bases in between. This CDR3 is built from 16 residues. CDR3 region: CAWTGPGPPKNQPQHF. CDR3 DNA: TGTGCCTGGACCGGACCGGGCCCTCCAAAAAATCAGCCCCAGCATTTT.

In the case of this clone: This sample also contains other DNA sequences that code for the same CDR3. The chain combines TRBV5-6 with TRBJ2-5; D not certain. V gave up 0 bases and J gave up 1 base, with 7 bases separating them. From germline, CDR1 is SGHDT and CDR2 YYEEEE. There are 14 residues in the CDR3. CDR3: CASSLVVTQETQYF. DNA for the CDR3: TGTGCCAGCAGCTTGGTGGTCACCCAAGAGACCCAGTACTTC.

The chain couples TRBV5-1 to TRBJ2-3, with D possibly being TRBD1 (5 bases). Trimming left V 4 bases short and J 6 bases short, with 18 bases between. The CDR3 totals 15 residues. Per germline, CDR1 SGHRS and CDR2 YFSETQ. In DNA, the CDR3 is TGCGCCAGCAGCCATAAATTTCTAGGGGTTGATACGCAGTATTTT. It translates to CASSHKFLGVDTQYF.

The rearrangement uses TRBV5-1 and TRBJ1-1; the D gene is possibly TRBD1 (5 bases). The CDR3 is made up of 15 amino acids. The germline V gene encodes CDR1 SGHRS and CDR2 YFSETQ. V lost 0 bases to trimming and J lost 6 bases, with 15 bases between them. CDR3 DNA: TGCGCCAGCAGCTTGGCAACAGGCGTTTACTCTGAAGCTTTCTTT. As protein: CASSLATGVYSEAFF. Together with reference TRBV5-1 and TRBJ1-1, the CDR3 gives the full variable domain: KAGVTQTPRYLIKTRGQQVTLSCSPISGHRSVSWYQQTPGQGLQFLFEYFSETQRNKGNFPGRFSGRQFSNSRSEMNVSTLELGDSALYLCASSLATGVYSEAFFGQGTRLTVV.

The chain joins TRBV9 to TRBJ2-1, with 7 bases identical to TRBD2. Unmatched junction bases numbered 12, after V lost 5 bases and J lost 4 bases. Germline loops: CDR1 SGDLS, CDR2 YYNGEE. This CDR3 has 16 amino acids. The CDR3 nucleotides read TGTGCCAGCAGTCACCCCCCCGGGGGGAGTTACAATGAGCAGTTCTTC. It yields the protein CASSHPPGGSYNEQFF.

The rearrangement links TRBV30 to TRBJ1-2; D remains unclear. From germline, CDR1 is GTSNPN and CDR2 SVGIG (reference sequence). V lost 0 bases to trimming and J lost 8 bases, with 13 bases between them. CDR3 length: 13 residues. CDR3 amino acids: CAWSVQGNLGYTF. CDR3 sequence (DNA): TGTGCCTGGAGTGTACAAGGGAATTTGGGCTACACCTTC.

V and J are TRBV9 and TRBJ2-7; weak D call: TRBD2 (5 bases). The CDR3 runs to 15 residues. V dropped 0 bases and J dropped 4 bases, with 14 bases sitting between them. Germline CDR1 reads SGDLS; CDR2 reads YYNGEE. This chain's CDR3 is CASSVAASSIYEQYF. CDR3 sequence (DNA): TGTGCCAGCAGCGTAGCAGCTAGCAGCATATACGAGCAGTACTTC.

The V gene is TRBV4-3, the J gene TRBJ2-7; no clear D gene. CDR1 is LGHNA, CDR2 YSLEER, per germline. Trimming cost V 3 bases and J 4 bases, with 10 bases left between them. This CDR3 spans 13 amino acids. The CDR3 here is CASSQGLLYEQYF. In DNA, the CDR3 is TGCGCCAGCAGCCAGGGGTTACTTTACGAGCAGTACTTC.

This clone was found a few times. The gene calls are TRBV6-5 and TRBJ2-2; D might be TRBD1 or TRBD2, each matching 6 bases. Germline V gene lookup returns CDR1 MNHEY and CDR2 SVGAGI. The CDR3 has 15 amino acids. Trimming pared 6 bases from V and 6 bases from J, leaving 17 bases between. CDR3 coding DNA: TGTGCCAGCAGCCCCCGAGGGGGGCTCCCCGGGGAGCTGTTTTTT. This codes for CASSPRGGLPGELFF.

This chain joins TRBV28 and TRBJ2-3; 9 bases are a match to TRBD2. Germline V gives CDR1 MDHEN, CDR2 SYDVKM. Trimming cost V 6 bases and J 5 bases; bases outside gene matches: 9. CDR3 length equals 15 residues. The CDR3 bases are TGTGCCAGCAGGGCTAGCGGGAATGTTGGAGATACGCAGTATTTT. It encodes CASRASGNVGDTQYF.

The chain uses TRBV29-1 and TRBJ1-2, with 10 nucleotides matching TRBD1. Germline-derived CDR1 and CDR2 are SQVTM and ANQGSEA. With V trimmed by 4 bases and J by 6 bases, 17 bases remained unmatched. The CDR3 loop spans 17 amino acids. This CDR3 is CSVAPAETGGGSDGYTF. The CDR3 DNA sequence: TGCAGCGTTGCCCCGGCGGAGACAGGGGGCGGTTCGGATGGCTACACCTTC.

This clone was observed a single time. The J gene is TRBJ2-1, the V gene TRBV11-2; weak D call: TRBD2 (6 bases). Germline CDR1 and CDR2: SGHAT and FQNNGV. V lost 8 bases, J lost 0 bases, and 23 bases lay in between. The CDR3 has 18 residues. CDR3 nucleotide sequence: TGTGCCAGCTTTTCTTACCCCCCTACGGGAGACTCCTACAATGAGCAGTTCTTC. Residues: CASFSYPPTGDSYNEQFF.

The chain has TRBV4-1 and TRBJ2-7; D unclear. CDR1 and CDR2 from the germline V gene are MGHRA and YSYEKL. This CDR3 has 14 amino acids. Trimming cost V 2 bases and J 2 bases, with 10 bases left between them. CDR3 protein: CASSQSGRAYEQYF. In DNA form, the CDR3 reads TGCGCCAGCAGCCAATCGGGCAGAGCCTACGAGCAGTACTTC.

The V and J genes are TRBV7-3 and TRBJ1-2; possible D gene TRBD1, 5 bases. Germline-derived CDR1 and CDR2 are SGHTA and FQGTGA. V shed 5 bases and J shed 7 bases, with 11 bases lying between them. The CDR3 is made up of 12 amino acids. CDR3 residues: CASSAQGVGYTF. The CDR3 DNA is TGTGCCAGCAGCGCCCAAGGGGTTGGCTACACCTTC. The whole variable domain, filled in from reference TRBV7-3 and TRBJ1-2, reads GAGVSQTPSNKVTEKGKYVELRCDPISGHTALYWYRQSLGQGPEFLIYFQGTGAADDSGLPNDRFFAVRPEGSVSTLKIQRTERGDSAVYLCASSAQGVGYTFGSGTRLTVV.